What follows is one T cell receptor beta chain and its context. In the PCR, 60 Vbeta and 13 Jbeta primers were used. Using immunoSEQ multiplex PCR, the repertoire was profiled, and TCRdb retains in-frame clones only, with some absent. The table records about 82,000 clones, 74% of them present only once. This specimen comes from a study of cytomegalovirus exposure and HLA in healthy donors. For the study at large: The approximately 100 million unique TCR beta sequences, from about 179 million T cells, were found by an earlier analysis.

The clonotype comes from a woman in her 50s in good health and CMV-seropositive. Source material: PBMCs.

CDR3 region: CASSIGVPIEQYF. DNA for the CDR3: TGTGCCAGCAGCATAGGAGTGCCCATCGAGCAGTACTTC. The gene calls are TRBV7-9 and TRBJ2-7; D is undetermined. Germline V gene sequence: CDR1 SEHNR, CDR2 FQNEAQ (reference sequence). The CDR3 has 13 amino acids. V lost 5 bases to trimming and J lost 6 bases, with 14 bases between them. Full variable domain (missing parts from reference TRBV7-9 and TRBJ2-7): DTGVSQNPRHKITKRGQNVTFRCDPISEHNRLYWYRQTLGQGPEFLTYFQNEAQLEKSRLLSDRFSAERPKGSFSTLEIQRTEQGDSAMYLCASSIGVPIEQYFGPGTRLTVT.